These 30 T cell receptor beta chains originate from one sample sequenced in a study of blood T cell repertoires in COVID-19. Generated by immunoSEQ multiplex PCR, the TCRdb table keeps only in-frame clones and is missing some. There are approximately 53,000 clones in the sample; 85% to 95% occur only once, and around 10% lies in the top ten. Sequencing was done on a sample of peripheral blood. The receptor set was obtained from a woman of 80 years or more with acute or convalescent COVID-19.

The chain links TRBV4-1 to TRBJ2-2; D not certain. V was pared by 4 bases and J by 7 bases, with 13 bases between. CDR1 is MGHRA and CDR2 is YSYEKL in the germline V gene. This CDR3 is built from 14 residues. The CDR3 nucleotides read TGCGCCAGCAGCCGAAACGGAGTCATCGGGGAGCTGTTTTTT. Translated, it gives CASSRNGVIGELFF.

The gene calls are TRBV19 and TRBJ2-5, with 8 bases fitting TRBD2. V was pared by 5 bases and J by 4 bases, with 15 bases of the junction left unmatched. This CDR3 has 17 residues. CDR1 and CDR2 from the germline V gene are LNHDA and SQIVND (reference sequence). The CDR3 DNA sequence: TGTGCCAGTAGTCCACCCAGTGAAGCGGGAGCGAGAGAGACCCAGTACTTC. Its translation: CASSPPSEAGARETQYF.

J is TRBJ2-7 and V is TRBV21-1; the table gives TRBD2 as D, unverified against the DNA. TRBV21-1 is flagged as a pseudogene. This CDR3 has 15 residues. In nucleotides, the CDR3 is TGTGCCAGCAGCAAAGGTAGCGAGCGGACCTACGAGCAGTACTTC. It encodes CASSKGSERTYEQYF.

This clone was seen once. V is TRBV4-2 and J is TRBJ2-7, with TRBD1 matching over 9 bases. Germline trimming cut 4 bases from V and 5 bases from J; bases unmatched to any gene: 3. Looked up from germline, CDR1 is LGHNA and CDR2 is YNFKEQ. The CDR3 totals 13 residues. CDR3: CASSPRTGDEQYF. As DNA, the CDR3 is TGTGCCAGCAGCCCCAGGACAGGGGACGAGCAGTACTTC.

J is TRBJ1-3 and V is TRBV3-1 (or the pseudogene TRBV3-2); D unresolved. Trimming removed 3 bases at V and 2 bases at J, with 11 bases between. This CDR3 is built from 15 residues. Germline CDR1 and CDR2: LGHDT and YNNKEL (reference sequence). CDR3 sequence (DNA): TGTGCCAGCAGCCAGGCAGGTCCCACTGGAAACACCATATATTTT. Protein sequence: CASSQAGPTGNTIYF.

CDR3 amino acids: CASSRALPDSRGRGEKLFF. The CDR3 region has the DNA TGCGCCAGCAGTCGGGCCCTCCCGGACTCCCGAGGTCGTGGTGAAAAACTGTTTTTT. The rearrangement joins TRBV4-3 to TRBJ1-4; no firm D call. The CDR3 extends over 19 amino acids. Trimming stripped 6 bases from V and 7 bases from J, with 30 bases between. Per the germline V gene, CDR1 is LGHNA and CDR2 is YSLEER.

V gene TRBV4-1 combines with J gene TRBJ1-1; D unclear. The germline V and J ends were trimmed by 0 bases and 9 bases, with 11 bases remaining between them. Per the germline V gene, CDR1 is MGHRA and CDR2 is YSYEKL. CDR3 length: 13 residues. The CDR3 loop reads CASSQERRSKAFF. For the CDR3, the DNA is TGCGCCAGCAGCCAAGAGAGGAGGAGCAAAGCTTTCTTT.

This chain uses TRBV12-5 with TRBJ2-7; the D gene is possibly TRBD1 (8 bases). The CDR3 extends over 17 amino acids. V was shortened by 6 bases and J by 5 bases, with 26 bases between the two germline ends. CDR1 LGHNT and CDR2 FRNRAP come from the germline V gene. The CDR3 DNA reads TGTGCTAGTGGCCCTTGGAGTACAGGGGGGGCTGTGGACGAGCAGTACTTC. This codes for CASGPWSTGGAVDEQYF.

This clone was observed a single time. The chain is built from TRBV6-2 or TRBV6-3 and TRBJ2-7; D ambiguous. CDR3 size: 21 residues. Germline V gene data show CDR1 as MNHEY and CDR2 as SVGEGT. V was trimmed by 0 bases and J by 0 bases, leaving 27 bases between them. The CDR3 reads CASSYSSRPEAPSWSSYEQYF. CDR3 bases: TGTGCCAGCAGTTACTCGAGTCGCCCCGAGGCTCCTAGTTGGAGCTCCTACGAGCAGTACTTC.

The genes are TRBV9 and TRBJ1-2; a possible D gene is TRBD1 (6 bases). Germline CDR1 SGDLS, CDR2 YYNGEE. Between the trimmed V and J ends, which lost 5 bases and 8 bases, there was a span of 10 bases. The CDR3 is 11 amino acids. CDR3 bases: TGTGCCAGCAGTGCAGGGGACGGCTACACCTTC. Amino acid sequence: CASSAGDGYTF.

The CDR3 sequence: CAIAVANEQYF. In nucleotides, the CDR3 is TGTGCCATCGCAGTAGCAAACGAGCAGTACTTC. This chain uses TRBV10-3 with TRBJ2-7; D gene uncertain. CDR3 size: 11 residues. The germline CDR1 and CDR2 sequences are ENHRY and SYGVKD. Trimming removed 8 bases from V and 5 bases from J, with 10 bases in between.

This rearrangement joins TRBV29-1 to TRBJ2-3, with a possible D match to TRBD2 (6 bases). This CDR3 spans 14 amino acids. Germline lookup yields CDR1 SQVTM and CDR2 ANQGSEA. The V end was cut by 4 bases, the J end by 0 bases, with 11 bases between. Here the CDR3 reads CSVGGAGSTDTQYF. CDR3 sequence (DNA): TGCAGCGTTGGAGGGGCGGGAAGCACAGATACGCAGTATTTT.

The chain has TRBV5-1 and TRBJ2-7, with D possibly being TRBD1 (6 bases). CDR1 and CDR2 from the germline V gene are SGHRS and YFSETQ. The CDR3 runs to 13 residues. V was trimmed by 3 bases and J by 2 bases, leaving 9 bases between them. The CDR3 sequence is CASSSQGTYEQYF. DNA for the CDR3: TGCGCCAGCAGCTCGCAGGGGACCTACGAGCAGTACTTC.

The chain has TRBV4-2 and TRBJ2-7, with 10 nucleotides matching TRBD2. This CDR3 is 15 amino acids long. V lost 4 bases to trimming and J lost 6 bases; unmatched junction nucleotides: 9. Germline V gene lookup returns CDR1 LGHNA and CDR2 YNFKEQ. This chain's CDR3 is CASSPLAGVPGEQYF. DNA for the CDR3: TGTGCCAGCAGCCCGCTAGCGGGAGTACCCGGCGAGCAGTACTTC.

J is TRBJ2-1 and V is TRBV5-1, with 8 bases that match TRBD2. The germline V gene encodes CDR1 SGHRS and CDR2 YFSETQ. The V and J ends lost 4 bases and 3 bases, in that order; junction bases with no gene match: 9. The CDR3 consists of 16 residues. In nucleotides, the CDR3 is TGCGCCAGCAGCCCGGGGGGGAGCGCCAACTACAATGAGCAGTTCTTC. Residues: CASSPGGSANYNEQFF.

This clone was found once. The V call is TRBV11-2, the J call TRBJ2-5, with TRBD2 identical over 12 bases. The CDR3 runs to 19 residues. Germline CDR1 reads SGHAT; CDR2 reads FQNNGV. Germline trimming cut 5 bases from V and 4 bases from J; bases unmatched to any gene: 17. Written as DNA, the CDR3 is TGTGCCAGCAGCCCCGCACGGGGGCTAGCGGGAGGGCGGCCAGAGACCCAGTACTTC. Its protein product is CASSPARGLAGGRPETQYF.

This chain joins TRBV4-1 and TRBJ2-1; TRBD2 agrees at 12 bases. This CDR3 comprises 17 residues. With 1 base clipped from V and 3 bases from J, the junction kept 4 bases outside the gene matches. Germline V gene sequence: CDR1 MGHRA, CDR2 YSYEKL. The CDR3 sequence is CASSQGRLAGDYNEQFF. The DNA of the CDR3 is TGCGCCAGCAGCCAAGGAAGACTAGCGGGGGACTACAATGAGCAGTTCTTC.

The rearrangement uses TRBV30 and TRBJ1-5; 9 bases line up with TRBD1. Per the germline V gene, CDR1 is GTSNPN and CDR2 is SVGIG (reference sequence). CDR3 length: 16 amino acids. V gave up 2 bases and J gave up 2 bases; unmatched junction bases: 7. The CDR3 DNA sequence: TGTGCCTGGAGTAAATCAACAGGGGGCGGCAATCAGCCCCAGCATTTT. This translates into CAWSKSTGGGNQPQHF.

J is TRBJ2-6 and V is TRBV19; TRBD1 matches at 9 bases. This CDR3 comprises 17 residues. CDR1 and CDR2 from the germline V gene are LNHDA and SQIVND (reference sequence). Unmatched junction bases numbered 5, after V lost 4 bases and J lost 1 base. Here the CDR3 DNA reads TGTGCCAGTAGTACGGGACAGGGAGGATCTGGGGCCAACGTCCTGACTTTC. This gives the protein CASSTGQGGSGANVLTF.

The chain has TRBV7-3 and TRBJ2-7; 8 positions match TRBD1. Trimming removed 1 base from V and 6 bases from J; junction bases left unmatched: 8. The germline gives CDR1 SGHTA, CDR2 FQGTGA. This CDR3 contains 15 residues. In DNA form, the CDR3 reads TGTGCCAGCAGCTTAAATGGCAGGGGGCTTGGCGAGCAGTACTTC. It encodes CASSLNGRGLGEQYF.

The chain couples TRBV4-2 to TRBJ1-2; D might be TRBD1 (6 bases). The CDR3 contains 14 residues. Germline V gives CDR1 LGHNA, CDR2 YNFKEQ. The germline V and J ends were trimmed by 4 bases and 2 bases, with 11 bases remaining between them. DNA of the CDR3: TGTGCCAGCAGCCCGACAGGAGAAAACTATGGCTACACCTTC. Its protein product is CASSPTGENYGYTF.

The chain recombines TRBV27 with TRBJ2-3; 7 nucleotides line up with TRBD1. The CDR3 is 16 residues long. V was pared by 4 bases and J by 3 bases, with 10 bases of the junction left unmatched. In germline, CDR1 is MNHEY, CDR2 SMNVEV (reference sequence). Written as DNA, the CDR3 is TGTGCCAGCAGTTCCTCCCCCGAGGGGGCTACAGATACGCAGTATTTT. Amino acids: CASSSSPEGATDTQYF.

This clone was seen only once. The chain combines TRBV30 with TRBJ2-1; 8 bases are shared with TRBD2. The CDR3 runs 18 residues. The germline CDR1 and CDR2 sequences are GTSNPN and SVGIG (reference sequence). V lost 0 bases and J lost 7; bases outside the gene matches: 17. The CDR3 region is CAWSVFTPAREGGNEQFF. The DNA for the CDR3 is TGTGCCTGGAGTGTATTTACCCCCGCCCGGGAGGGAGGGAATGAGCAGTTCTTC.

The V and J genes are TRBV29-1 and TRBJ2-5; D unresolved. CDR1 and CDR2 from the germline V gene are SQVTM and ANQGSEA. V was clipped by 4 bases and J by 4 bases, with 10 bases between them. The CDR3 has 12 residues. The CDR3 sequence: CSVAGPGETQYF. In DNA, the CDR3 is TGCAGCGTTGCTGGGCCTGGAGAGACCCAGTACTTC.

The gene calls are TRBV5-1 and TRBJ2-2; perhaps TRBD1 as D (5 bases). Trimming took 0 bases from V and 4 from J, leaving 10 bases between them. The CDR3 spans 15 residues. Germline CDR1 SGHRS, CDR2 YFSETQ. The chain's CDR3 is CASSLATGGTGELFF. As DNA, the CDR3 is TGCGCCAGCAGCTTGGCCACAGGCGGCACCGGGGAGCTGTTTTTT.

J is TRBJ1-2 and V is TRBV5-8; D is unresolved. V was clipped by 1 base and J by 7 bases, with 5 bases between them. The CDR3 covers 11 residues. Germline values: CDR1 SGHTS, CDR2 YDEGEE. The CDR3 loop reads CASSLRSGYTF. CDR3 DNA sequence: TGTGCCAGCAGCTTGCGGTCTGGCTACACCTTC.

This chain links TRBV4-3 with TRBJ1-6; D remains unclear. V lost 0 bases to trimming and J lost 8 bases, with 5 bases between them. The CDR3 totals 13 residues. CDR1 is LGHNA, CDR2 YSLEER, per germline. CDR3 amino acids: CASSQDSHSPLHF. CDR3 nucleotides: TGCGCCAGCAGCCAAGATTCTCATTCACCCCTCCACTTT.

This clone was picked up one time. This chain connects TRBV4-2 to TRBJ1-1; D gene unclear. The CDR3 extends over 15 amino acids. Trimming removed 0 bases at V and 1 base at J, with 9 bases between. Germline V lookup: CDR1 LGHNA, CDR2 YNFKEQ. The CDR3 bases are TGTGCCAGCAGCCAAGATAGACGGGGGAACACTGAAGCTTTCTTT. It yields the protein CASSQDRRGNTEAFF.

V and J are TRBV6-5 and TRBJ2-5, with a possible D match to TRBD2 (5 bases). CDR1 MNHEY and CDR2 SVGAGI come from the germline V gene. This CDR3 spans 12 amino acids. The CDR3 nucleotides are TGTGCGGCAAATTCGGCGGGAGAGACCCAGTACTTC. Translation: CAANSAGETQYF.

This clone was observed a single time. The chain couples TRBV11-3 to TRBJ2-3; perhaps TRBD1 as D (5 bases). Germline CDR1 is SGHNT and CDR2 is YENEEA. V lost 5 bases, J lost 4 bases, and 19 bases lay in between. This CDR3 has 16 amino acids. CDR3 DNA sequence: TGTGCCAGCAGCCCCTACACTGCAGGGCGACCAGATACGCAGTATTTT. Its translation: CASSPYTAGRPDTQYF.